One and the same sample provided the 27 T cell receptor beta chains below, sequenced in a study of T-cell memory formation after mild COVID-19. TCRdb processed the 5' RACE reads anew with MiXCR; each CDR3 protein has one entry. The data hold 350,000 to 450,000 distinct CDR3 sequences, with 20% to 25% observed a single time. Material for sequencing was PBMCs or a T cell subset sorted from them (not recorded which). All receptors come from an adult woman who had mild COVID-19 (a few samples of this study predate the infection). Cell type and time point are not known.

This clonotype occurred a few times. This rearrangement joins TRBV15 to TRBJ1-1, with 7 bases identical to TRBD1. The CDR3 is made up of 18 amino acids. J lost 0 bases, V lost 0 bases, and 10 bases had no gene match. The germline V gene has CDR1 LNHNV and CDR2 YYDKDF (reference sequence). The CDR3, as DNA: TGTGCCACCAGCAGAGATCTATTGGACAGGCTAATGAACACTGAAGCTTTCTTT. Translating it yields CATSRDLLDRLMNTEAFF.

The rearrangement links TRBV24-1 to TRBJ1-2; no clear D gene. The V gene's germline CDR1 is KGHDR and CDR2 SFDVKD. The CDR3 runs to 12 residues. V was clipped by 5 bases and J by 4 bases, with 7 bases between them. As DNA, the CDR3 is TGTGCCACCAGTGGGTCCCGCTATGGCTACACCTTC. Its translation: CATSGSRYGYTF.

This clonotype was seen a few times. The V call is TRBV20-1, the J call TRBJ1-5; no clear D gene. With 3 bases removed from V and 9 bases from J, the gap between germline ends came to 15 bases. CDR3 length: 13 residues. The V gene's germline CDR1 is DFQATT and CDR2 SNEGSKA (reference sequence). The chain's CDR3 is CSASVDALGPQHF. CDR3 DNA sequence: TGCAGTGCTAGTGTGGACGCCCTGGGGCCCCAGCATTTT.

CDR3 region: CASSYSPYQETQYF. The CDR3 bases are TGTGCCAGCAGTTACTCGCCGTACCAAGAGACCCAGTACTTC. This sequence joins TRBV6-5 and TRBJ2-5; no firm D call. Germline values: CDR1 MNHEY, CDR2 SVGAGI. V lost 0 bases and J lost 0, with 5 bases in between. The CDR3 spans 14 residues.

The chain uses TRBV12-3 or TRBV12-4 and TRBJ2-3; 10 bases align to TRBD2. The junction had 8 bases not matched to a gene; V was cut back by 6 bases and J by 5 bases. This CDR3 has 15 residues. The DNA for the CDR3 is TGTGCCAGCAGCGAGCTAGCGGGAGTGGGAGATACGCAGTATTTT. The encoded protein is CASSELAGVGDTQYF.

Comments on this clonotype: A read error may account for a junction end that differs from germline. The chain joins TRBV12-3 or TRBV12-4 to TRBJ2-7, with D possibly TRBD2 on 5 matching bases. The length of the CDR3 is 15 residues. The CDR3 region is CASSLGGSRPYEQYF. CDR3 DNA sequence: TGTGCCAGCAGCTTAGGAGGCTCCCGCCCCTACGAGCAGTACTTC.

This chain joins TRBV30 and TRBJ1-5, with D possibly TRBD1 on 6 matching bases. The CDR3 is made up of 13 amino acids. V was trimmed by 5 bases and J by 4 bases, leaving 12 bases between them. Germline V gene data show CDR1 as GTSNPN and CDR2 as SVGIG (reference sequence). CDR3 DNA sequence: TGTGCCTGGTCTATACAGGGAAATCAGCCCCAGCATTTT. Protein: CAWSIQGNQPQHF.

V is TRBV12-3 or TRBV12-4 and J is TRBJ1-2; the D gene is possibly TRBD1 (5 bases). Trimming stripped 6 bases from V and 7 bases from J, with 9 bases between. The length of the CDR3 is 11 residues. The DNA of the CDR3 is TGTGCCAGCAGCGGGAGGGGTGGCTACACCTTC. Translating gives CASSGRGGYTF.

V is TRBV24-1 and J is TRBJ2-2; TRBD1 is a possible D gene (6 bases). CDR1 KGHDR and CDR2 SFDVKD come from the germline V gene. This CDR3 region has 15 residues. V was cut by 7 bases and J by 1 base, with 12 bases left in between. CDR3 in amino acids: CATSPLQGNTGELFF. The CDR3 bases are TGTGCCACCAGCCCGTTACAGGGGAACACCGGGGAGCTGTTTTTT.

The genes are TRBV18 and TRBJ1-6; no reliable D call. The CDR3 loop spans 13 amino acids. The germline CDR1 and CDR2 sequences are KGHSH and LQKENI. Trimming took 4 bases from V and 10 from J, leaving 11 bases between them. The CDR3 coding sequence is TGTGCCAGCTCACTTCAACTCAGATCACCCCTCCACTTT. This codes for CASSLQLRSPLHF. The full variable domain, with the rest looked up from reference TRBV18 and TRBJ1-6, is NAGVMQNPRHLVRRRGQEARLRCSPMKGHSHVYWYRQLPEEGLKFMVYLQKENIIDESGMPKERFSAEFPKEGPSILRIQQVVRGDSAAYFCASSLQLRSPLHFGNGTRLTVT.

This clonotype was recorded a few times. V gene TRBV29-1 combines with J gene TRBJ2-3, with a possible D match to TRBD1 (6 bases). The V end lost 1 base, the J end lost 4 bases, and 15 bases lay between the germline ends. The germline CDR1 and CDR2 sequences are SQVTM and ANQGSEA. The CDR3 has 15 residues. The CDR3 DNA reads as TGCAGCGTTGAAGTAAGGGGGTACCGCCCAGATACGCAGTATTTT. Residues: CSVEVRGYRPDTQYF.

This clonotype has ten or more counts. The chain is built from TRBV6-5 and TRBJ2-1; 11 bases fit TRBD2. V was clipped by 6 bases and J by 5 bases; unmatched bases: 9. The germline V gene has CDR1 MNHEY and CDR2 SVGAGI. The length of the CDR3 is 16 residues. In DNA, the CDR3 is TGTGCCAGCAGACCCCTTCTGACTAGCGGGAACAATGAGCAGTTCTTC. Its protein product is CASRPLLTSGNNEQFF.

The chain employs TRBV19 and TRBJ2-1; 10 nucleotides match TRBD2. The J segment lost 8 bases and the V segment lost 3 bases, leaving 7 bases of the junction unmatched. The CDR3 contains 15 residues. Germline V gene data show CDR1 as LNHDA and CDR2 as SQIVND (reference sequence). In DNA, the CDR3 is TGTGCCAGTAGTATGGGGAGCGGGAGGGGTTATGAGCAGTTCTTC. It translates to CASSMGSGRGYEQFF.

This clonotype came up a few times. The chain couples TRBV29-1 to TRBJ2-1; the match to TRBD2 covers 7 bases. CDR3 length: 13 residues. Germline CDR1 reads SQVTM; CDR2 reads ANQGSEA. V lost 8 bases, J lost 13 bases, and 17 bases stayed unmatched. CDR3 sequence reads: CSFLSGYLSYQFF. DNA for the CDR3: TGCAGCTTTCTTAGCGGGTACCTGAGTTACCAGTTCTTC.

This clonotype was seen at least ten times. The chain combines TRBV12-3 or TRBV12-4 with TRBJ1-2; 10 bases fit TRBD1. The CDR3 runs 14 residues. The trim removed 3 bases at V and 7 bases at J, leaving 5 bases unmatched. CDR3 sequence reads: CASSFRDRGGGYTF. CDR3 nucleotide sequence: TGTGCCAGCAGTTTCAGGGACAGGGGAGGTGGCTACACCTTC.

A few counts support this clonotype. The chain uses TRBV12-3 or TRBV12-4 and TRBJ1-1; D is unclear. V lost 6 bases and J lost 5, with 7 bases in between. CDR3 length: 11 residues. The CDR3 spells CASSRRTEAFF. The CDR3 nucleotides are TGTGCCAGCAGCCGACGGACTGAAGCTTTCTTT.

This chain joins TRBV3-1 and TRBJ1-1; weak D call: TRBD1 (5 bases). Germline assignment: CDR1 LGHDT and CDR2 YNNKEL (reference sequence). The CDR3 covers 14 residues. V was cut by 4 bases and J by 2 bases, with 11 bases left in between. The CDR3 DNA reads TGTGCCAGCAGCCGGGGGGGAGCCAACACTGAAGCTTTCTTT. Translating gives CASSRGGANTEAFF.

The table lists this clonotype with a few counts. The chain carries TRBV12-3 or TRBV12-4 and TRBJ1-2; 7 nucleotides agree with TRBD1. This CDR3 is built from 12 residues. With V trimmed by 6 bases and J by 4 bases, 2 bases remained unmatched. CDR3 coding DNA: TGTGCCAGCAGCGACAGGGCCTATGGCTACACCTTC. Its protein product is CASSDRAYGYTF.

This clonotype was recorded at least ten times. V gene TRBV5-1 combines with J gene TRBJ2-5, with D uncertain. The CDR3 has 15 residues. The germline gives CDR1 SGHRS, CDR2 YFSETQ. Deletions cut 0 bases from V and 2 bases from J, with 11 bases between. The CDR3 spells CASSLAQRSQETQYF. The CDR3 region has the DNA TGCGCCAGCAGCTTGGCACAAAGATCACAAGAGACCCAGTACTTC.

In nucleotides, the CDR3 is TGTGCCAGCTCACCACCGGCAGCCGGGAACATTCAGTACTTC. This codes for CASSPPAAGNIQYF. The rearrangement joins TRBV18 to TRBJ2-4; D is unresolved. Germline-derived CDR1 and CDR2 are KGHSH and LQKENI. The CDR3 contains 14 residues. Trimming shortened V by 0 bases and J by 7 bases, and 10 bases separated the two germline ends.

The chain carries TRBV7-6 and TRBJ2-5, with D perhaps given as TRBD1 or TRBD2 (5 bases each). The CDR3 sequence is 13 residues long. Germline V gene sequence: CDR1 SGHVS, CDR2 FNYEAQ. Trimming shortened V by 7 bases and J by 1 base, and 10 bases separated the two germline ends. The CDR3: CASISGTQETQYF. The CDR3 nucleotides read TGTGCCAGCATTTCCGGGACCCAAGAGACCCAGTACTTC.

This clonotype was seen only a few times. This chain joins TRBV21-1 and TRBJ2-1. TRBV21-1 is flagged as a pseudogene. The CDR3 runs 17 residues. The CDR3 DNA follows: TGTGCCAGCAGCCCCAGCAGACTCCGCACGCCGAACAATGAGCAGTTCTTC. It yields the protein CASSPSRLRTPNNEQFF.

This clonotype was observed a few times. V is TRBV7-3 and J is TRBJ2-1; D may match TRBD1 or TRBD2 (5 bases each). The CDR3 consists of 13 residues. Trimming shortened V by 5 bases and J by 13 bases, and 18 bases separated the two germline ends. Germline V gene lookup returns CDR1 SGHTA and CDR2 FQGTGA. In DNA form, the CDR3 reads TGTGCCAGCAGCCCAGAGTCTCGGGACCCCCAGTTCTTC. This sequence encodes CASSPESRDPQFF.

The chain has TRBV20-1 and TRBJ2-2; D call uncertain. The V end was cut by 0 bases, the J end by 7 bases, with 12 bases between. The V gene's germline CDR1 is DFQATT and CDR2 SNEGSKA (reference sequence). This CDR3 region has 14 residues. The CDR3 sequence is CSARDLRAGGELFF. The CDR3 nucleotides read TGCAGTGCTAGAGATCTCCGGGCCGGCGGGGAGCTGTTTTTT.

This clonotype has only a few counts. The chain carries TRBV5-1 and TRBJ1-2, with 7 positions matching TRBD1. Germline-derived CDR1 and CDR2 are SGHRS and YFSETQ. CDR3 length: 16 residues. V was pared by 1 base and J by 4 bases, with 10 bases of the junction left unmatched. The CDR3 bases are TGCGCCAGCAGCTTGTCCCCACCAGGGGGTTCCTATGGCTACACCTTC. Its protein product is CASSLSPPGGSYGYTF.

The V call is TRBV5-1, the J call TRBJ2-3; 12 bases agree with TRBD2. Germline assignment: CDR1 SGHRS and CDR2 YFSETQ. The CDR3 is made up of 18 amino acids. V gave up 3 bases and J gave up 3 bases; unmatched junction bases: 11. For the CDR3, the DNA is TGCGCCAGCAGCTCTGGCGGGACTAGCGGGCTCGAGACAGATACGCAGTATTTT. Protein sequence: CASSSGGTSGLETDTQYF.

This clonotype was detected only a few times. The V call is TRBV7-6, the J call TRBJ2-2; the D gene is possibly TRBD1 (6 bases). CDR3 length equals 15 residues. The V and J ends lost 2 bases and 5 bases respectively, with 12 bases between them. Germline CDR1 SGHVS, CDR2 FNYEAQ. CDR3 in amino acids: CASSLRSQGTGELFF. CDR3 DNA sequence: TGTGCCAGCAGCTTACGGTCCCAGGGGACCGGGGAGCTGTTTTTT.